The 25 T cell receptor beta chains below come from one sample, sequenced in a study of blood T cell repertoires in COVID-19. Generated by immunoSEQ multiplex PCR, the TCRdb table keeps only in-frame clones and is missing some. The sample records 350,000 or so clones, about nine tenths being singletons. Material for sequencing was PBMCs or T cells enriched from blood (not recorded which). Receptors originate from a woman under 40 who had been exposed to COVID-19.

The chain employs TRBV5-4 and TRBJ2-1; TRBD2 matches at 10 bases. After removal of 5 bases from V and 8 bases from J, the junction contained 10 bases not matched to a gene. This CDR3 spans 15 amino acids. CDR1 SGHNT and CDR2 YYREEE come from the germline V gene (reference sequence). The CDR3 DNA follows: TGTGCCAGCAGAAAAAACAGCGGGAGGGGCGATGAGCAGTTCTTC. Translation: CASRKNSGRGDEQFF.

V and J are TRBV7-9 and TRBJ2-7; possibly TRBD2 for D (6 bases). The germline V gene has CDR1 SEHNR and CDR2 FQNEAQ (reference sequence). V lost 4 bases, J lost 2 bases, and 18 bases lay in between. The CDR3 spans 16 residues. The DNA for the CDR3 is TGTGCCAGCAGCTCCTCCACTAGCATAAAGCCCTACGAGCAGTACTTC. Its translation is CASSSSTSIKPYEQYF.

The V gene is TRBV14, the J gene TRBJ2-1; a weak D match, TRBD2 (6 bases). The CDR3 is 14 amino acids. Germline CDR1 and CDR2: SGHDN and FVKESK. Trimming took 3 bases from V and 3 from J, leaving 9 bases between them. CDR3 DNA: TGTGCCAGCAGCCACAGCGGGCTCTACAATGAGCAGTTCTTC. This sequence encodes CASSHSGLYNEQFF.

The CDR3, as DNA: TGTGCCAGCAGTTCATTCTCCAGACTAGCGGCTAGCACAGATACGCAGTATTTT. Amino acid sequence: CASSSFSRLAASTDTQYF. The rearrangement uses TRBV27 and TRBJ2-3; 9 bases match TRBD2. The junction had 11 bases not matched to a gene; V was cut back by 4 bases and J by 0 bases. The germline V gene has CDR1 MNHEY and CDR2 SMNVEV (reference sequence). CDR3 length: 18 residues.

V gene TRBV19 combines with J gene TRBJ2-7, with 9 positions matching TRBD1. The CDR3 runs 14 residues. Germline CDR1 LNHDA, CDR2 SQIVND (reference sequence). The V and J ends lost 2 bases and 4 bases, in that order; junction bases with no gene match: 3. The CDR3 loop is CASSITGTGYEQYF. The CDR3 nucleotides read TGTGCCAGTAGTATAACCGGGACAGGGTACGAGCAGTACTTC.

This clone was counted a single time. The chain employs TRBV3-1 (or the pseudogene TRBV3-2) and TRBJ2-1; TRBD2 agrees at 7 bases. The length of the CDR3 is 12 residues. Germline assignment: CDR1 LGHDT and CDR2 YNNKEL (reference sequence). Trimming took 0 bases from V and 10 from J; bases not matched to a gene: 0. CDR3 bases: TGTGCCAGCAGCCAAGAGGGACTAGAGCAGTTCTTC. Its protein is CASSQEGLEQFF.

This chain connects TRBV30 to TRBJ1-5, with a possible D match to TRBD1 (5 bases). Trimming left V 4 bases short and J 1 base short, with 11 bases between. This CDR3 comprises 14 residues. Germline CDR1 GTSNPN, CDR2 SVGIG (reference sequence). The DNA for the CDR3 is TGTGCCTGGACCGGGACTTCAAGCAATCAGCCCCAGCATTTT. Translation gives CAWTGTSSNQPQHF.

This chain links TRBV28 with TRBJ1-3, with 7 bases lining up with TRBD1. This CDR3 is built from 17 residues. The J segment lost 0 bases and the V segment lost 6 bases, leaving 11 bases of the junction unmatched. CDR1 MDHEN and CDR2 SYDVKM come from the germline V gene. The CDR3 loop reads CASSLPLQGLSGNTIYF. The CDR3 DNA reads TGTGCCAGCAGCCTCCCCCTACAGGGGCTCTCTGGAAACACCATATATTTT. Looking up the rest from reference TRBV28 and TRBJ1-3 gives the full variable domain: DVKVTQSSRYLVKRTGEKVFLECVQDMDHENMFWYRQDPGLGLRLIYFSYDVKMKEKGDIPEGYSVSREKKERFSLILESASTNQTSMYLCASSLPLQGLSGNTIYFGEGSWLTVV.

This chain links TRBV10-3 with TRBJ1-5; D gene ambiguous. There are 15 residues in the CDR3. With 4 bases removed from V and 0 bases from J, the gap between germline ends came to 10 bases. Germline V lookup: CDR1 ENHRY, CDR2 SYGVKD. Here the CDR3 DNA reads TGTGCCATCAGTGGCCGACATTATAGCAATCAGCCCCAGCATTTT. Its protein product is CAISGRHYSNQPQHF.

The chain joins TRBV7-9 to TRBJ2-7; D is perhaps TRBD2 (6 bases). V lost 0 bases to trimming and J lost 4 bases, with 16 bases between them. The germline V gene has CDR1 SEHNR and CDR2 FQNEAQ (reference sequence). The CDR3 is made up of 16 amino acids. In DNA, the CDR3 is TGTGCCAGCAGCTTAGCCCGGGAGTGGGCTGGGTACGAGCAGTACTTC. Translated: CASSLAREWAGYEQYF.

The chain has TRBV27 and TRBJ2-1; 15 nucleotides line up with TRBD2. Germline V CDR1 and CDR2: MNHEY, SMNVEV (reference sequence). J was trimmed by 10 bases and V by 3 bases; bases with no gene match: 7. The CDR3 extends over 16 amino acids. CDR3 nucleotide sequence: TGTGCCAGCAGTTTCACGGGACTAGCGGGAGGAGGGGAGCAGTTCTTC. It codes for CASSFTGLAGGGEQFF.

This sequence joins TRBV11-1 and TRBJ1-3; D might be TRBD1 (6 bases). CDR1 is SGHAT, CDR2 FQDESV, per germline (reference sequence). The V end lost 7 bases, the J end lost 0 bases, and 13 bases lay between the germline ends. The CDR3 runs 15 residues. Written as DNA, the CDR3 is TGTGCCAGCAACGACAGGACCGTCTCTGGAAACACCATATATTTT. It codes for CASNDRTVSGNTIYF.

This chain joins TRBV6-6 and TRBJ2-1; the D gene is possibly TRBD1 (5 bases). In germline, CDR1 is MNHNY, CDR2 SVGAGI (reference sequence). V was pared by 6 bases and J by 14 bases, with 23 bases between. The CDR3 runs to 14 residues. The CDR3 spells CASSPQGQGLDEFF. As DNA, the CDR3 is TGTGCCAGCAGCCCCCAAGGGCAGGGTCTTGATGAGTTCTTC.

CDR3 loop: CASSSFGQGANQPQHF. The DNA for the CDR3 is TGTGCCAGCAGTTCCTTCGGACAGGGAGCAAATCAGCCCCAGCATTTT. The J gene is TRBJ1-5, the V gene TRBV28; 8 bases map to TRBD1. The CDR3 is 16 residues long. The ends lost 4 bases at V and 4 bases at J; junction bases unmatched: 9. Germline CDR1 is MDHEN and CDR2 is SYDVKM. Supplemented by reference TRBV28 and TRBJ1-5, the full variable domain reads DVKVTQSSRYLVKRTGEKVFLECVQDMDHENMFWYRQDPGLGLRLIYFSYDVKMKEKGDIPEGYSVSREKKERFSLILESASTNQTSMYLCASSSFGQGANQPQHFGDGTRLSIL.

This chain joins TRBV6-5 and TRBJ1-6; D may be TRBD1 (6 bases). V lost 5 bases, J lost 7 bases, and 12 bases lay in between. The CDR3 sequence is 14 residues long. From germline, CDR1 is MNHEY and CDR2 SVGAGI. DNA of the CDR3: TGTGCCAGCAGTCCCACAGGGTGGAATTCACCCCTCCACTTT. Translation: CASSPTGWNSPLHF.

The chain combines TRBV7-2 with TRBJ2-3; D uncertain. In germline, CDR1 is SGHTA, CDR2 FQGNSA. The length of the CDR3 is 14 residues. Trimming shortened V by 5 bases and J by 3 bases, and 12 bases separated the two germline ends. CDR3 residues: CASSTFGGTDTQYF. In nucleotides, the CDR3 is TGTGCCAGCAGCACGTTCGGCGGAACAGATACGCAGTATTTT.

For this clone: It is unclear where the CDR3 begins or ends on the DNA, so no DNA is shown, and the CDR3 is as TCRdb lists it. The chain is built from TRBV28 and TRBJ2-4; no DNA check was done on the table's D call, TRBD1. Both ends counted, the CDR3 spans 15 residues. Germline V CDR1 and CDR2: MDHEN, SYDVKM. The CDR3 protein is CASSSSGQGGNIQYF.

The CDR3 here is CASSLARANTEAFF. As DNA, the CDR3 is TGCGCCAGCAGCTTGGCCAGGGCGAACACTGAAGCTTTCTTT. The V call is TRBV5-1, the J call TRBJ1-1; D may be TRBD1 (5 bases). Looked up from germline, CDR1 is SGHRS and CDR2 is YFSETQ. The V and J ends lost 0 bases and 1 base respectively, with 7 bases between them. This CDR3 is 14 amino acids long.

The chain couples TRBV7-3 to TRBJ2-5, with 10 bases that match TRBD1. Trimming cost V 4 bases and J 7 bases; bases outside gene matches: 9. Per germline, CDR1 SGHTA and CDR2 FQGTGA. The CDR3 totals 15 residues. The CDR3 region is CASSSGQGRLGTQYF. In DNA form, the CDR3 reads TGTGCCAGCAGCTCGGGACAGGGGAGGTTGGGGACCCAGTACTTC.

V gene TRBV7-7 combines with J gene TRBJ2-1; 9 nucleotides align to TRBD1. CDR3 size: 13 residues. The germline V gene encodes CDR1 SSHAT and CDR2 FNYEAQ (reference sequence). After removal of 5 bases from V and 9 bases from J, the junction contained 5 bases not matched to a gene. CDR3 region: CASSPGQGIEQFF. The CDR3, as DNA: TGTGCCAGCAGCCCCGGACAGGGGATTGAGCAGTTCTTC.

The chain joins TRBV30 to TRBJ1-1, with D possibly TRBD1 on 5 matching bases. The CDR3 sequence is 14 residues long. Between the trimmed V and J ends, which lost 5 bases and 6 bases, there was a span of 19 bases. The germline V gene encodes CDR1 GTSNPN and CDR2 SVGIG (reference sequence). The CDR3 sequence is CAWVAADTRPEAFF. DNA for the CDR3: TGTGCCTGGGTGGCGGCGGACACTCGTCCTGAAGCTTTCTTT.

The chain recombines TRBV12-3 or TRBV12-4 with TRBJ1-2; D uncertain. There are 13 residues in the CDR3. The ends were cut back, 2 bases at V and 8 bases at J, with 12 bases in the middle. CDR3 residues: CASSLFERLGYTF. DNA of the CDR3: TGTGCCAGCAGTTTATTTGAGAGGCTCGGCTACACCTTC.

The chain employs TRBV30 and TRBJ2-5; D is uncertain. Germline V CDR1 and CDR2: GTSNPN, SVGIG (reference sequence). The CDR3 extends over 14 amino acids. Deletions cut 1 base from V and 1 base from J, with 10 bases between. CDR3 protein: CAWSDPQPQETQYF. CDR3 sequence (DNA): TGTGCCTGGAGTGATCCACAGCCCCAAGAGACCCAGTACTTC. Full variable domain (rest looked up from reference TRBV30 and TRBJ2-5): SQTIHQWPATLVQPVGSPLSLECTVEGTSNPNLYWYRQAAGRGLQLLFYSVGIGQISSEVPQNLSASRPQDRQFILSSKKLLLSDSGFYLCAWSDPQPQETQYFGPGTRLLVL.

This clone has only a few counts. CDR3 loop: CAISSREEGKPQHF. The CDR3 bases are TGTGCCATCAGTTCCAGGGAGGAAGGTAAGCCCCAGCATTTT. The gene calls are TRBV10-3 and TRBJ1-5, with a weak D call TRBD1 (5 bases). The germline V gene encodes CDR1 ENHRY and CDR2 SYGVKD. CDR3 size: 14 residues. Trimming left V 5 bases short and J 8 bases short, with 16 bases between.

This sequence joins TRBV28 and TRBJ2-1; 9 bases match TRBD2. CDR1 is MDHEN, CDR2 SYDVKM, per germline. This CDR3 is 16 amino acids long. V dropped 7 bases and J dropped 3; count of bases not matched to a gene: 10. The CDR3 reads CASIPSTSGYYNEQFF. The CDR3 DNA is TGTGCCAGCATCCCGTCGACTAGCGGATACTACAATGAGCAGTTCTTC.